Listed here is a single T cell receptor (beta chain). Authors' processing steps: Estimation of nucleated cell counts was performed using reference gene primer amplification. The method was immunoSEQ multiplex PCR; TCRdb's version includes in-frame clones alone and lacks a portion of them. Clone size and the V and J calls come from that table; the DNA yielded D and trimming. Here the sample spans under 150,000 clones, approximately 90% being singletons. This sample stems from a study of blood T cell repertoires in COVID-19. Turning to the study itself: Material from acute and convalescent COVID-19 was sourced from the United States, Italy and Spain. Sources were T cells, B-cell-depleted T cells, or PBMCs; the material itself was cDNA or gDNA.

CDR1 SGHAT and CDR2 FQNNGV come from the germline V gene. Trimming shortened V by 1 base and J by 0 bases, and 15 bases separated the two germline ends. The CDR3 length is 17 residues. This sequence was found in a man over 45 with active or convalescent COVID-19. Material: peripheral blood. The chain couples TRBV11-2 to TRBJ2-5; D is perhaps TRBD1 (6 bases). The CDR3 loop is CASSLGPGANYQETQYF. DNA for the CDR3: TGTGCCAGCAGCTTAGGCCCAGGGGCCAACTACCAAGAGACCCAGTACTTC.